What follows is one T cell receptor beta chain and its context. The source of the sample is a study of blood T cell repertoires in COVID-19. The length of the CDR3 is 13 residues. In germline, CDR1 is MNHEY, CDR2 SVGAGI. V gave up 0 bases and J gave up 4 bases, with 4 bases separating them. The table came from immunoSEQ multiplex PCR; TCRdb's copy has only in-frame clones and leaves some out. The sample shows under 200,000 clones, roughly 87% of them seen only once. The TCR originated in a woman aged 55-69 years with COVID-19, enrolled during active disease. The sequenced material came from peripheral blood. The gene calls are TRBV6-5 and TRBJ1-5, with D hard to call. The CDR3 nucleotides read TGTGCCAGCAGTTACTCTCTTAATCAGCCCCAGCATTTT. Amino acids: CASSYSLNQPQHF.